The 21 T cell receptor beta chains below all came from one sample that was sequenced in a study of CD8+ T cells in alopecia areata. Extracted RNA was reverse transcribed, and the resulting cDNA served as sequencing template. Sequenced by immunoSEQ multiplex PCR; TCRdb stores in-frame clones only, minus some. The sample carries roughly 200,000 clones, 35% to 40% recorded once. Treatment reported: oral pan-JAK inhibitor, 5-10 mg twice daily. This material consisted of CD4+ T cells sorted from blood, taken at approximately week 30, from a patient treated with tofacitinib. The receptors come from a human donor with alopecia areata.

This clone came up a few times. This chain connects TRBV5-1 to TRBJ1-2; tentative D call: TRBD1 (5 bases). The CDR3 is 14 residues long. Germline V gene data show CDR1 as SGHRS and CDR2 as YFSETQ. V dropped 3 bases and J dropped 3 bases, with 12 bases sitting between them. CDR3 bases: TGCGCCAGCAGCTCGGGGGACGGATACTATGGCTACACCTTC. Protein product: CASSSGDGYYGYTF. Full variable domain (remainder filled in from reference TRBV5-1 and TRBJ1-2): KAGVTQTPRYLIKTRGQQVTLSCSPISGHRSVSWYQQTPGQGLQFLFEYFSETQRNKGNFPGRFSGRQFSNSRSEMNVSTLELGDSALYLCASSSGDGYYGYTFGSGTRLTVV.

J is TRBJ1-1 and V is TRBV9, with 7 nucleotides matching TRBD1. Germline V gives CDR1 SGDLS, CDR2 YYNGEE. V was clipped by 0 bases and J by 0 bases; unmatched bases: 5. The CDR3 loop spans 16 amino acids. The CDR3 DNA sequence: TGTGCCAGCAGCGTAGGCAGGGGGAGTATGAACACTGAAGCTTTCTTT. This gives the protein CASSVGRGSMNTEAFF.

This chain links TRBV27 with TRBJ1-3; D is uncertain. The germline V and J ends were trimmed by 6 bases and 0 bases, with 18 bases remaining between them. CDR1 MNHEY and CDR2 SMNVEV come from the germline V gene (reference sequence). The CDR3 has 17 amino acids. The CDR3 here is CASRRASESYSGNTIYF. The CDR3 DNA sequence: TGTGCCAGCAGAAGAGCGTCCGAGAGTTACTCTGGAAACACCATATATTTT.

This chain connects TRBV15 to TRBJ2-1; TRBD2 is a possible D gene (7 bases). In germline, CDR1 is LNHNV, CDR2 YYDKDF (reference sequence). The CDR3 is made up of 15 amino acids. Trimming cost V 0 bases and J 4 bases, with 10 bases left between them. CDR3 sequence reads: CATSREGGLYNEQFF. CDR3 nucleotide sequence: TGTGCCACCAGCAGAGAGGGGGGGCTATACAATGAGCAGTTCTTC. The entire variable domain, with the rest obtained from reference TRBV15 and TRBJ2-1, is as follows: DAMVIQNPRYQVTQFGKPVTLSCSQTLNHNVMYWYQQKSSQAPKLLFHYYDKDFNNEADTPDNFQSRRPNTSFCFLDIRSPGLGDTAMYLCATSREGGLYNEQFFGPGTRLTVL.

The CDR3 DNA is TGTGCCAGCAGCGTAGGTGGGGGCCCTAATTCACCCCTCCACTTT. Translated, it gives CASSVGGGPNSPLHF. The genes are TRBV9 and TRBJ1-6, with D possibly TRBD1 on 6 matching bases. The CDR3 covers 15 residues. Trimming shortened V by 0 bases and J by 6 bases, and 10 bases separated the two germline ends. Germline CDR1 is SGDLS and CDR2 is YYNGEE.

The rearrangement joins TRBV19 to TRBJ2-2; unclear D gene. This CDR3 contains 16 residues. Trimming shortened V by 7 bases and J by 3 bases, and 18 bases separated the two germline ends. The germline CDR1 and CDR2 sequences are LNHDA and SQIVND (reference sequence). CDR3 DNA: TGTGCCAGTACGCCGGTGGCTCTACTTTACACCGGGGAGCTGTTTTTT. The encoded protein is CASTPVALLYTGELFF.

This chain connects TRBV20-1 to TRBJ1-1; D gene unclear. The CDR3 has 11 amino acids. CDR1 and CDR2 from the germline V gene are DFQATT and SNEGSKA (reference sequence). V lost 7 bases and J lost 0, with 6 bases in between. In DNA form, the CDR3 reads TGCAGTGGGGTCTTGAACACTGAAGCTTTCTTT. It translates to CSGVLNTEAFF.

The rearrangement uses TRBV4-2 and TRBJ2-5; D gene unclear. Germline CDR1 LGHNA, CDR2 YNFKEQ. V gave up 3 bases and J gave up 3 bases, with 11 bases separating them. This CDR3 has 14 residues. The CDR3 loop reads CASSQASGKETQYF. The CDR3 nucleotides read TGTGCCAGCAGCCAGGCTAGTGGGAAAGAGACCCAGTACTTC.

This clone was observed a few times. This sequence joins TRBV25-1 and TRBJ1-2; D remains unclear. The ends were cut back, 5 bases at V and 5 bases at J, with 15 bases in the middle. The CDR3 consists of 14 residues. The germline CDR1 and CDR2 sequences are MGHDK and SYGVNS. The CDR3 nucleotides read TGTGCCAGCAGTCGGACGGTTTCGGATTATGGCTACACCTTC. Translated: CASSRTVSDYGYTF.

This sequence joins TRBV10-3 and TRBJ1-2; D unresolved. Trimming removed 0 bases from V and 0 bases from J, with 14 bases in between. This CDR3 has 17 amino acids. The germline CDR1 and CDR2 sequences are ENHRY and SYGVKD. CDR3 DNA sequence: TGTGCCATCAGTGAGTCTGCAAAGGCAGCGTCTAACTATGGCTACACCTTC. This translates into CAISESAKAASNYGYTF.

The count of this clone is one. The rearrangement links TRBV30 to TRBJ2-4; maybe TRBD1 (6 bases). CDR3 size: 14 residues. Germline assignment: CDR1 GTSNPN and CDR2 SVGIG (reference sequence). The V gene lost 1 base and the J gene lost 3 bases, with 10 bases spanning the gap. The CDR3 spells CAWSGRGGKNIQYF. The DNA of the CDR3 is TGTGCCTGGAGTGGCAGGGGCGGCAAAAACATTCAGTACTTC.

The chain combines TRBV23-1 with TRBJ2-7; possibly TRBD1 for D (5 bases). TRBV23-1 qualifies as an ORF whose function is uncertain. The CDR3 is 15 amino acids. With 4 bases removed from V and 0 bases from J, the gap between germline ends came to 13 bases. The CDR3 nucleotides are TGCGCCAGCAGTCTCCAGAGCAGGGCCTCCTACGAGCAGTACTTC. Amino acids: CASSLQSRASYEQYF.

The J gene is TRBJ2-1, the V gene TRBV10-3; 8 nucleotides match TRBD2. Germline V gene data show CDR1 as ENHRY and CDR2 as SYGVKD. After removal of 7 bases from V and 9 bases from J, the junction contained 14 bases not matched to a gene. The CDR3 extends over 15 amino acids. The CDR3 DNA reads TGTGCCATCAAGGTAACTAGCCTAGCGGGCGGTGAGCAGTTCTTC. Protein sequence: CAIKVTSLAGGEQFF.

The chain employs TRBV5-1 and TRBJ2-1; D gene uncertain. Germline values: CDR1 SGHRS, CDR2 YFSETQ. CDR3 length: 13 amino acids. The V and J ends lost 0 bases and 11 bases respectively, with 12 bases between them. The CDR3 DNA reads TGCGCCAGCAGCTTGGCCACGAACGCCCAGCAGTTCTTC. This encodes CASSLATNAQQFF.

The J gene is TRBJ1-2, the V gene TRBV27, with 9 bases that match TRBD1. V lost 5 bases, J lost 8 bases, and 6 bases stayed unmatched. The CDR3 length is 13 residues. Looked up from germline, CDR1 is MNHEY and CDR2 is SMNVEV (reference sequence). CDR3 amino acids: CASSRTGDPGYTF. In nucleotides, the CDR3 is TGTGCCAGCAGTAGGACAGGGGATCCCGGCTACACCTTC.

Comment on this clone: At one of its ends the junction is not consistent with the germline gene, which may arise from a read error. The V and J genes are TRBV27 and TRBJ1-2; D is ambiguous. The CDR3 runs 14 residues. Germline V gene lookup returns CDR1 MNHEY and CDR2 SMNVEV (reference sequence). For the CDR3, the DNA is TGTGCCAGCAGCCTTTCTACAACCACCCTAGCCCTCCACTTC. Its protein is CASSLSTTTLALHF.

The chain joins TRBV6-6 to TRBJ2-1; D gene ambiguous. V was pared by 4 bases and J by 5 bases, with 3 bases between. The CDR3 runs to 11 residues. Per germline, CDR1 MNHNY and CDR2 SVGAGI (reference sequence). The CDR3 nucleotides are TGTGCCAGCAGTTTGGACAATGAGCAGTTCTTC. Protein product: CASSLDNEQFF.

Only a few counts were recorded for this clone. The J gene is TRBJ2-7, the V gene TRBV2; D is ambiguous. The CDR3 has 11 amino acids. V lost 3 bases and J lost 7, with 7 bases in between. Germline V CDR1 and CDR2: SNHLY, FYNNEI. The CDR3 loop reads CASSDRREQYF. The CDR3 coding sequence is TGTGCCAGCAGTGACAGGCGGGAGCAGTACTTC.

This clone was detected only a few times. The rearrangement joins TRBV6-6 to TRBJ2-3; D remains unclear. The V end lost 5 bases, the J end lost 4 bases, and 7 bases lay between the germline ends. CDR1 MNHNY and CDR2 SVGAGI come from the germline V gene (reference sequence). The CDR3 sequence is 12 residues long. Here the CDR3 DNA reads TGTGCCAGCAGTCAGAGCTCAGATACGCAGTATTTT. Encoded protein: CASSQSSDTQYF.

This clone was detected only a few times. The CDR3 spells CASSQASGSEYEQFF. Here the CDR3 DNA reads TGTGCCAGCAGCCAAGCTAGCGGGAGTGAGTATGAGCAGTTCTTC. The chain carries TRBV4-2 and TRBJ2-1; 10 positions agree with TRBD2. Unmatched junction bases numbered 5, after V lost 1 base and J lost 8 bases. The CDR3 sequence is 15 residues long. Germline V gene data show CDR1 as LGHNA and CDR2 as YNFKEQ.

This clone was found a few times. Other DNA sequences of this sample code for an identical CDR3. The J gene is TRBJ1-6, the V gene TRBV27, with D unresolved. There are 15 residues in the CDR3. Trimming stripped 2 bases from V and 1 base from J, with 6 bases between. From germline, CDR1 is MNHEY and CDR2 SMNVEV (reference sequence). The CDR3 DNA reads as TGTGCCAGCAGTTTAGAAGGGTCCTATAATTCACCCCTCCACTTT. It codes for CASSLEGSYNSPLHF.